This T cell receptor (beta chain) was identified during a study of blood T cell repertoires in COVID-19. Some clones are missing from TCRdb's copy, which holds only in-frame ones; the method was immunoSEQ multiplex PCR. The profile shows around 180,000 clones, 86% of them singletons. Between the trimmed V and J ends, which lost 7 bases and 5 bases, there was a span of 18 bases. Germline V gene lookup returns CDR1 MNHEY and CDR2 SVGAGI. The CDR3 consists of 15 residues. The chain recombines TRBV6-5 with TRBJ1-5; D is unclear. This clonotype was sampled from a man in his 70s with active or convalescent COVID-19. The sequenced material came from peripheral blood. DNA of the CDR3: TGTGCCAGCAAAGAAGGGAGTGGGTGGGATCAGCCCCAGCATTTT. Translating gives CASKEGSGWDQPQHF.